This is a list of T cell receptor beta chains from one sample in a study of blood T cell repertoires in COVID-19. TCRdb's table, derived via immunoSEQ multiplex PCR, lists solely in-frame clones and lacks some. The sample holds under 100,000 clones, under 90% seen once. Material for sequencing was peripheral blood. The source is a woman aged 40 to 50 with active or convalescent COVID-19. The CDR3 runs from the conserved cysteine through the conserved F or W. A D gene is named only where the DNA matches it firmly. Not all rows give a size; the values are once, few, many and, for expanded clones, a class.

cdr3_nt: TGCGCCAGCAGTCTTAGACAGGAGGAGCTTTATGGCTACACCTTC
cdr3_aa: CASSLRQEELYGYTF
d_call: -
v_call: TRBV23-1
clone_size: -
j_call: TRBJ1-2
cdr3_length: 15

cdr3_nt: TGTGCCAGCAGTCCGACTAGCGGGGGTTCCGAGCAGTACTTC
cdr3_aa: CASSPTSGGSEQYF
d_call: TRBD2
v_call: TRBV27
clone_size: -
j_call: TRBJ2-7
cdr3_length: 14

cdr3_nt: TGTGCCAGCAGTGAGCAGGGTGGAGATACGCAGTATTTT
cdr3_aa: CASSEQGGDTQYF
d_call: -
v_call: TRBV6-1
clone_size: -
j_call: TRBJ2-3
cdr3_length: 13

cdr3_nt: TGCAGCGCTGTGGCGGGGCCCAGCTCCTACGAGCAGTACTTC
cdr3_aa: CSAVAGPSSYEQYF
d_call: -
v_call: TRBV29-1
clone_size: -
j_call: TRBJ2-7
cdr3_length: 14

cdr3_nt: TGTGCCAGCACCTTGCACAGGGACTCCTACGAGCAGTACTTC
cdr3_aa: CASTLHRDSYEQYF
d_call: -
v_call: TRBV6-5
clone_size: -
j_call: TRBJ2-7
cdr3_length: 14

cdr3_nt: TGTGCCAACAGCCATAAAGCTCGTGAGGACAATATGAACCATTCACCCCTCCACTTT
cdr3_aa: CANSHKAREDNMNHSPLHF
d_call: -
v_call: TRBV4-2
clone_size: -
j_call: TRBJ1-6
cdr3_length: 19

cdr3_nt: TGTGCCAGCAGCCAATCCGTAGCGATCACAGATACGCAGTATTTT
cdr3_aa: CASSQSVAITDTQYF
d_call: -
v_call: TRBV3-1/TRBV3-2
clone_size: -
j_call: TRBJ2-3
cdr3_length: 15

cdr3_nt: TGTGCCAGCAGCTTAACACCTCTGGCAGAGACCCAGTACTTC
cdr3_aa: CASSLTPLAETQYF
d_call: -
v_call: TRBV7-2
clone_size: -
j_call: TRBJ2-5
cdr3_length: 14

cdr3_nt: TGCGCCAGCAAGCTAGCGGGGTTAGAGACCCAGTACTTC
cdr3_aa: CASKLAGLETQYF
d_call: TRBD2
v_call: TRBV10-2
clone_size: -
j_call: TRBJ2-5
cdr3_length: 13

cdr3_nt: TGTGCCAGCAGCTTAAACAGGCTAAATGAGCAGTTCTTC
cdr3_aa: CASSLNRLNEQFF
d_call: -
v_call: TRBV11-3
clone_size: -
j_call: TRBJ2-1
cdr3_length: 13

cdr3_nt: TGCAGCGTTGTCCCGACTGAGTCTGGAAACACCATATATTTT
cdr3_aa: CSVVPTESGNTIYF
d_call: -
v_call: TRBV29-1
clone_size: -
j_call: TRBJ1-3
cdr3_length: 14

cdr3_nt: TGTGCCAGCAGTAAAGGGACAGCCTATGCCAGCTATGGCTACACCTTC
cdr3_aa: CASSKGTAYASYGYTF
d_call: TRBD1
v_call: TRBV6-1
clone_size: -
j_call: TRBJ1-2
cdr3_length: 16

cdr3_nt: TGTGCCAGCAGCCAAAATGGGGCTGTACACGAGCAGTACTTC
cdr3_aa: CASSQNGAVHEQYF
d_call: -
v_call: TRBV11-1
clone_size: -
j_call: TRBJ2-7
cdr3_length: 14

cdr3_nt: TGTGCCAGCTCACTGGGACAGGGAGGGGGCACAGATACGCAGTATTTT
cdr3_aa: CASSLGQGGGTDTQYF
d_call: TRBD1
v_call: TRBV18
clone_size: -
j_call: TRBJ2-3
cdr3_length: 16

cdr3_nt: TGTGCCAGCTCAGGGACTAGCGGGGGCCTAACCTACGAGCAGTACTTC
cdr3_aa: CASSGTSGGLTYEQYF
d_call: TRBD2
v_call: TRBV18
clone_size: few
j_call: TRBJ2-7
cdr3_length: 16

cdr3_nt: TGTGCCAGTAGTAGGGGCAGGGCGAGTCGGGGGACAGATACGCAGTATTTT
cdr3_aa: CASSRGRASRGTDTQYF
d_call: -
v_call: TRBV19
clone_size: -
j_call: TRBJ2-3
cdr3_length: 17

cdr3_nt: TGTGCCAGCAGCCCCGTCTTGGATACGCAGTATTTT
cdr3_aa: CASSPVLDTQYF
d_call: -
v_call: TRBV7-8
clone_size: -
j_call: TRBJ2-3
cdr3_length: 12

cdr3_nt: TGTGCCAGCACTCACCTGGGACAGGGTTTTTACAATGAGCAGTTCTTC
cdr3_aa: CASTHLGQGFYNEQFF
d_call: TRBD1
v_call: TRBV3-1/TRBV3-2
clone_size: -
j_call: TRBJ2-1
cdr3_length: 16

cdr3_nt: TGTGCCAGCAGCCTGAGCGGGATAGAGACCCAGTACTTC
cdr3_aa: CASSLSGIETQYF
d_call: TRBD2
v_call: TRBV7-9
clone_size: -
j_call: TRBJ2-5
cdr3_length: 13

cdr3_nt: TGTGCCAGCAGCCAAGAAGGGGCGTCAGGGATGAGCTCCTATAATTCACCCCTCCACTTT
cdr3_aa: CASSQEGASGMSSYNSPLHF
d_call: -
v_call: TRBV4-2
clone_size: -
j_call: TRBJ1-6
cdr3_length: 20

cdr3_nt: TGCAGCGCCCAAGGGGGTTTAACATTCGAGCAGTACTTC
cdr3_aa: CSAQGGLTFEQYF
d_call: -
v_call: TRBV29-1
clone_size: -
j_call: TRBJ2-7
cdr3_length: 13

cdr3_nt: TGTGCCAGCAGCCGGACAGGAAACTATGGCTACACCTTC
cdr3_aa: CASSRTGNYGYTF
d_call: TRBD1
v_call: TRBV27
clone_size: few
j_call: TRBJ1-2
cdr3_length: 13

cdr3_nt: TGTGCCAGCAGCGCGCTCGGGACGACGGGGGCAGATACGCAGTATTTT
cdr3_aa: CASSALGTTGADTQYF
d_call: -
v_call: TRBV9
clone_size: -
j_call: TRBJ2-3
cdr3_length: 16

cdr3_nt: TGTGCCAGCAGTGTGGGACTAGCCCCAGAGACCCAGTACTTC
cdr3_aa: CASSVGLAPETQYF
d_call: TRBD2
v_call: TRBV2
clone_size: -
j_call: TRBJ2-5
cdr3_length: 14

cdr3_nt: TGCAGCGTACCTGGAAGTGCGACATTTAACTATGGCTACACCTTC
cdr3_aa: CSVPGSATFNYGYTF
d_call: -
v_call: TRBV29-1
clone_size: -
j_call: TRBJ1-2
cdr3_length: 15

cdr3_nt: TGTGCCAGCAGAAAAGGGGTCTCCTACGAGCAGTACTTC
cdr3_aa: CASRKGVSYEQYF
d_call: -
v_call: TRBV28
clone_size: -
j_call: TRBJ2-7
cdr3_length: 13

cdr3_nt: TGTGCCAGCAGGGGACAGGGCGGTGAAAAACTGTTTTTT
cdr3_aa: CASRGQGGEKLFF
d_call: TRBD1
v_call: TRBV2
clone_size: -
j_call: TRBJ1-4
cdr3_length: 13

cdr3_nt: TGCAGCGTTGAGGAGGGTTTAGGCACAGATACGCAGTATTTT
cdr3_aa: CSVEEGLGTDTQYF
d_call: -
v_call: TRBV29-1
clone_size: -
j_call: TRBJ2-3
cdr3_length: 14

cdr3_nt: TGTGCCAGCAGTGCCCCGGACAGGAGGAACACTGAAGCTTTCTTT
cdr3_aa: CASSAPDRRNTEAFF
d_call: TRBD1
v_call: TRBV28
clone_size: few
j_call: TRBJ1-1
cdr3_length: 15

cdr3_nt: TGTGCCAGCAGCGTACGGACAGGCCCGATCAATGAGCAGTTCTTC
cdr3_aa: CASSVRTGPINEQFF
d_call: TRBD1
v_call: TRBV9
clone_size: -
j_call: TRBJ2-1
cdr3_length: 15

cdr3_nt: TGTGCCAGCAGCGTCGCCCAGGGATTCAGGTACGAGCAGTACTTC
cdr3_aa: CASSVAQGFRYEQYF
d_call: -
v_call: TRBV7-2
clone_size: once
j_call: TRBJ2-7
cdr3_length: 15

cdr3_nt: TGTGCCAGCAGCAAAGAGGGCAGGGTATCTCCTGGAAACACCATATATTTT
cdr3_aa: CASSKEGRVSPGNTIYF
d_call: -
v_call: TRBV21-1
clone_size: -
j_call: TRBJ1-3
cdr3_length: 17

cdr3_nt: TGTGCCAGCAGTCATACAGTGGCTGGAAACACCATATATTTT
cdr3_aa: CASSHTVAGNTIYF
d_call: -
v_call: TRBV27
clone_size: -
j_call: TRBJ1-3
cdr3_length: 14

cdr3_nt: TGTGCCAGCAGCTTAAACAGGGCTTACACCATATATTTT
cdr3_aa: CASSLNRAYTIYF
d_call: -
v_call: TRBV5-6
clone_size: -
j_call: TRBJ1-3
cdr3_length: 13

cdr3_nt: TGTGCCAGCACCAGGACAGGGGGAAGAACTGGCTCACCCCTCCACTTT
cdr3_aa: CASTRTGGRTGSPLHF
d_call: TRBD1
v_call: TRBV14
clone_size: -
j_call: TRBJ1-6
cdr3_length: 16

cdr3_nt: TGTGCCAGCAGTGGCCGCAGGGGATCTGGAAACACCATATATTTT
cdr3_aa: CASSGRRGSGNTIYF
d_call: -
v_call: TRBV25-1
clone_size: -
j_call: TRBJ1-3
cdr3_length: 15

cdr3_nt: TGTGCCAGCAGCCCGCTGCGGACCGGGACTTCTCTTGAGCAGTTCTTC
cdr3_aa: CASSPLRTGTSLEQFF
d_call: -
v_call: TRBV11-2
clone_size: -
j_call: TRBJ2-1
cdr3_length: 16

cdr3_nt: TGTGCCAGCAGCTTAGCCAGGGATCAGCCCCAGCATTTT
cdr3_aa: CASSLARDQPQHF
d_call: -
v_call: TRBV11-2
clone_size: few
j_call: TRBJ1-5
cdr3_length: 13